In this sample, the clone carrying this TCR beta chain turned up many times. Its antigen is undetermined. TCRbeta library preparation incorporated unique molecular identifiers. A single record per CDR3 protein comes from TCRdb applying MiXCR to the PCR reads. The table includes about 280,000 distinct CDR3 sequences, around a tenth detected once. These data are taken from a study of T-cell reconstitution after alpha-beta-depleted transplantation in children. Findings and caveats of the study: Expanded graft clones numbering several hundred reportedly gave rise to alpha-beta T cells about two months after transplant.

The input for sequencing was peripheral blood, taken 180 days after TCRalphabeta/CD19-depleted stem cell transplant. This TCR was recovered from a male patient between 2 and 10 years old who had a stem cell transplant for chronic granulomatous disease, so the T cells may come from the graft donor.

CDR3 region: CATSRVGQVLYF. DNA of the CDR3: TGTGCCACCAGCAGAGTAGGGCAGGTCCTGTACTTC. This rearrangement joins TRBV15 to TRBJ2-7; no clear D gene. CDR1 LNHNV and CDR2 YYDKDF come from the germline V gene (reference sequence). This CDR3 spans 12 amino acids. V lost 1 base, J lost 12 bases, and 13 bases lay in between.